This passage covers 12 T cell receptor beta chains from one sample sequenced in a study of T cells in Graves' hyperthyroidism and ophthalmopathy. The TCR beta CDR3 regions underwent amplification using RNA transcripts as the source. With the HTBI primer set, the TCR CDR3 went through a first round of RT-PCR. Each CDR3 protein gets one entry after TCRdb re-called the multiplex PCR reads with MiXCR. Of about 210,000 distinct CDR3 sequences in the sample, about 18% were seen once. The material sequenced was blood. These receptors were collected from a man in his forties with Graves' hyperthyroidism.

This clonotype was detected a few times. The DNA of the CDR3 is TGCAGTGCTAGAGCCCTTTCCACAGGCAGGAGGGAAAGTCAGCCCCAGCATTTT. This encodes CSARALSTGRRESQPQHF. The V gene is TRBV20-1, the J gene TRBJ1-5, with D possibly matching TRBD1 (5 bases). Deletions cut 1 base from V and 6 bases from J, with 25 bases between. The germline gives CDR1 DFQATT, CDR2 SNEGSKA (reference sequence). This CDR3 has 18 amino acids.

This clonotype was picked up many times. This rearrangement joins TRBV7-6 to TRBJ2-5; tentatively, D is TRBD1 or TRBD2 (5 bases each). V lost 2 bases and J lost 2, with 15 bases in between. Germline-derived CDR1 and CDR2 are SGHVS and FNYEAQ. The CDR3 loop spans 16 amino acids. DNA for the CDR3: TGTGCCAGCAGCTTACTCCGGGGCTTACTTCAAGAGACCCAGTACTTC. Protein sequence: CASSLLRGLLQETQYF.

Ten or more counts support this clonotype. CDR3 in amino acids: CASSANTNQPQHF. CDR3 DNA sequence: TGTGCCAGCAGTGCCAACACAAATCAGCCCCAGCATTTT. The chain is built from TRBV12-3 or TRBV12-4 and TRBJ1-5, with D uncertain. V shed 5 bases and J shed 4 bases, with 9 bases lying between them. The CDR3 has 13 amino acids.

This clonotype was recorded many times. This rearrangement joins TRBV30 to TRBJ2-3; the match to TRBD2 covers 7 bases. V dropped 4 bases and J dropped 3; count of bases not matched to a gene: 4. The length of the CDR3 is 13 residues. Germline values: CDR1 GTSNPN, CDR2 SVGIG (reference sequence). The DNA for the CDR3 is TGTGCCTGGAATGTGGGGGGGACAGATACGCAGTATTTT. This encodes CAWNVGGTDTQYF.

J is TRBJ2-7 and V is TRBV6-1; TRBD1 aligns across 10 bases. The V gene end was trimmed by 8 bases and the J gene end by 3 bases; junction bases not matched to a gene: 10. The CDR3 consists of 15 residues. The germline CDR1 and CDR2 sequences are MNHNS and SASEGT. CDR3 residues: CASGRQGTGVYEQYF. In nucleotides, the CDR3 is TGTGCCAGCGGCCGACAGGGGACAGGGGTCTACGAGCAGTACTTC.

This clonotype came up a few times. The V call is TRBV5-8, the J call TRBJ2-6; D could derive from TRBD1 or TRBD2 (6 bases each). CDR3 length equals 16 residues. Germline V gene lookup returns CDR1 SGHTS and CDR2 YDEGEE. The ends were cut back, 4 bases at V and 2 bases at J, with 13 bases in the middle. CDR3 sequence (DNA): TGTGCCAGCAGCCCCCGGAGGGGGGCTGGGGCCAACGTCCTGACTTTC. It specifies CASSPRRGAGANVLTF.

This clonotype was found many times. J is TRBJ2-5 and V is TRBV28; maybe TRBD1 (6 bases). Trimming left V 6 bases short and J 3 bases short, with 11 bases between. This CDR3 region has 13 residues. Looked up from germline, CDR1 is MDHEN and CDR2 is SYDVKM. The CDR3 is CASSQDSEETQYF. The DNA for the CDR3 is TGTGCCAGCAGCCAGGACAGTGAAGAGACCCAGTACTTC.

This clonotype was seen many times. This chain connects TRBV5-1 to TRBJ2-7; maybe TRBD2 (6 bases). Looked up from germline, CDR1 is SGHRS and CDR2 is YFSETQ. This CDR3 comprises 13 residues. The V and J ends lost 6 bases and 2 bases respectively, with 12 bases between them. The CDR3 sequence: CASTGGETYEQYF. In DNA, the CDR3 is TGCGCCAGCACTGGCGGGGAGACCTACGAGCAGTACTTC.

This clonotype was seen a handful of times. Sequence at one end of the junction differs from germline and may be a read error. This chain uses TRBV3-1 with TRBJ2-1; 9 positions agree with TRBD1. The V gene's germline CDR1 is LGHDT and CDR2 YNNKEL (reference sequence). The CDR3 has 16 amino acids. The CDR3 region is CASSPPPGQGYIEQFF. The CDR3 DNA reads TGTGCCAGCAGCCCACCCCCGGGACAGGGTTACATTGAGCAGTTCTTC.

About this clonotype itself: A read error may produce the germline difference seen at one junction end. V is TRBV9 and J is TRBJ2-3; D not certain. This CDR3 has 12 amino acids. The germline gives CDR1 SGDLS, CDR2 YYNGEE. The CDR3 bases are TGTGTCAGCTCCCCCCTCACAGATACGCAGTATTTT. Protein product: CVSSPLTDTQYF.

The table lists this clonotype with a few counts. The gene calls are TRBV5-1 and TRBJ2-1, with TRBD1 matching over 9 bases. CDR1 and CDR2 from the germline V gene are SGHRS and YFSETQ. This CDR3 comprises 14 residues. The trim removed 4 bases at V and 6 bases at J, leaving 5 bases unmatched. CDR3 sequence reads: CASSPGTGPNEQFF. DNA of the CDR3: TGCGCCAGCAGCCCCGGGACAGGGCCCAATGAGCAGTTCTTC.

This chain connects TRBV4-3 to TRBJ1-5; D not resolved. The CDR3 loop spans 14 amino acids. V was cut by 0 bases and J by 9 bases, with 12 bases left in between. Germline loops: CDR1 LGHNA, CDR2 YSLEER. The CDR3 protein is CASSQDSRISPQHF. CDR3 bases: TGCGCCAGCAGCCAAGACTCGAGGATATCGCCCCAGCATTTT.